This T cell receptor beta chain was captured by sequencing in a study of blood T cell repertoires in COVID-19. Authors' methods: Reference gene primer amplification yielded estimated nucleated cell counts. Generated by immunoSEQ multiplex PCR, the TCRdb table keeps only in-frame clones and is missing some. That table supplies the V and J calls and clone size; D and trimming were determined from the DNA. The table lists 270,000 or so clones, around 90% of them singletons. The study recruited people aged 18 to 89 years across approximately 23 US areas. Germline V gene lookup returns CDR1 LNHDA and CDR2 SQIVND (reference sequence). CDR3 length: 15 amino acids. Trimming cost V 1 base and J 7 bases, with 14 bases left between them.

The sample taken for sequencing was PBMCs or T cells enriched from blood (not recorded which). The receptor comes from a man aged 35-49 years who had been exposed to COVID-19. This chain connects TRBV19 to TRBJ2-1; no clear D. The CDR3 nucleotides are TGTGCCAGTAGTATAGGCACTCAGGTTCGAAATGAGCAGTTCTTC. Its translation: CASSIGTQVRNEQFF.